The 18 T cell receptor beta chains given below trace back to one sample, sequenced in a study of spatial heterogeneity in lung cancer. TCRdb reprocessed the 5' RACE reads with MiXCR, giving one entry per CDR3 protein. The sample yields around 110,000 distinct CDR3 sequences, less than 15% seen once. The sample's time point: blood at routine non-recurrence follow-up after resection. Unsorted tumor, nontumor lung tissue or cryopreserved PBMC supplied the whole RNA. The material sequenced was PBMCs, taken at follow-up. These receptor sequences come from a male donor with early-stage non-small cell lung cancer.

The chain uses TRBV20-1 and TRBJ2-1; 9 positions match TRBD2. The CDR3 runs 14 residues. Germline V gene data show CDR1 as DFQATT and CDR2 as SNEGSKA (reference sequence). V lost 5 bases and J lost 7; bases outside the gene matches: 9. The chain's CDR3 is CSAEGRGGRNEQFF. The DNA for the CDR3 is TGCAGTGCTGAAGGGCGGGGGGGCCGGAATGAGCAGTTCTTC.

This clonotype showed up just a few times. This chain joins TRBV7-2 and TRBJ2-3, with TRBD2 identical over 13 bases. The CDR3 is 14 residues long. After removal of 0 bases from V and 9 bases from J, the junction contained 0 bases not matched to a gene. The germline CDR1 and CDR2 sequences are SGHTA and FQGNSA. CDR3 nucleotides: TGTGCCAGCAGCTTAGCGGGACTAGCGGGGACGCAGTATTTT. Translation: CASSLAGLAGTQYF. The variable domain in full, with the rest retrieved from reference TRBV7-2 and TRBJ2-3, is GAGVSQSPSNKVTEKGKDVELRCDPISGHTALYWYRQSLGQGLEFLIYFQGNSAPDKSGLPSDRFSAERTGGSVSTLTIQRTQQEDSAVYLCASSLAGLAGTQYFGPGTRLTVL.

The gene calls are TRBV27 and TRBJ2-7, with D possibly TRBD2 on 5 matching bases. V was pared by 4 bases and J by 6 bases, with 13 bases between. The CDR3 length is 13 residues. Looked up from germline, CDR1 is MNHEY and CDR2 is SMNVEV (reference sequence). The CDR3 bases are TGTGCCAGCAGTTGGGAAGGGAGAGGCGAGCAGTACTTC. Amino acid sequence: CASSWEGRGEQYF.

As for this clonotype: At one of its ends the junction is not consistent with the germline gene, which may arise from a read error. The V and J genes are TRBV7-2 and TRBJ2-7; tentative D call: TRBD1 (6 bases). The germline V gene has CDR1 SGHTA and CDR2 FQGNSA. There are 12 residues in the CDR3. In DNA form, the CDR3 reads TGTGCCAGCAGCTCCCTGGGACACCTCTACCACTTC. Translation gives CASSSLGHLYHF.

This clonotype was detected only a few times. The chain carries TRBV6-1 and TRBJ2-7, with a possible D match to TRBD2 (6 bases). This CDR3 region has 14 residues. Germline values: CDR1 MNHNS, CDR2 SASEGT. Trimming cost V 0 bases and J 5 bases, with 11 bases left between them. The CDR3 loop reads CASSEAGGPDEQYF. The DNA for the CDR3 is TGTGCCAGCAGTGAAGCGGGGGGTCCTGACGAGCAGTACTTC.

This clonotype was observed many times. The J gene is TRBJ2-1, the V gene TRBV27; TRBD1 matches at 8 bases. The CDR3 contains 15 residues. Germline CDR1 MNHEY, CDR2 SMNVEV (reference sequence). Trimming cost V 3 bases and J 9 bases; bases outside gene matches: 10. The CDR3 protein is CASSFPGQGRGEQFF. CDR3 coding DNA: TGTGCCAGCAGTTTCCCCGGACAGGGAAGGGGTGAGCAGTTCTTC.

This clonotype occurred a few times. The V call is TRBV20-1, the J call TRBJ2-1; no definite D call. The germline CDR1 and CDR2 sequences are DFQATT and SNEGSKA (reference sequence). Trimming cost V 0 bases and J 0 bases, with 6 bases left between them. The CDR3 sequence is 14 residues long. As DNA, the CDR3 is TGCAGTGCTAGAGAGCGCAACTCCTACAATGAGCAGTTCTTC. As protein: CSARERNSYNEQFF.

This clonotype was found many times. The chain couples TRBV20-1 to TRBJ2-1, with TRBD2 matching 9 bases. The CDR3 consists of 16 residues. The germline CDR1 and CDR2 sequences are DFQATT and SNEGSKA (reference sequence). V lost 2 bases and J lost 2; bases outside the gene matches: 7. The CDR3 coding sequence is TGCAGTGCTAGACCTTCTGGCGGGGGGGCCTACAATGAGCAGTTCTTC. It yields the protein CSARPSGGGAYNEQFF.

This clonotype was seen a few times. This chain links TRBV7-8 with TRBJ2-3; D could derive from TRBD1 or TRBD2 (6 bases each). The CDR3 is made up of 14 amino acids. In germline, CDR1 is SGHVS, CDR2 FQNEAQ. The V end was cut by 7 bases, the J end by 4 bases, with 15 bases between. The chain's CDR3 is CASILVGGADTQYF. The DNA of the CDR3 is TGTGCCAGCATCCTCGTGGGGGGCGCAGATACGCAGTATTTT.

This clonotype has a count of ten or more. The rearrangement links TRBV11-2 to TRBJ2-4; no firm D call. CDR1 and CDR2 from the germline V gene are SGHAT and FQNNGV. The germline V and J ends were trimmed by 1 base and 0 bases, with 19 bases remaining between them. This CDR3 comprises 19 residues. The CDR3 spells CASSLAPTLGNLAKNIQYF. The CDR3 DNA reads TGTGCCAGCAGCTTAGCTCCTACGTTGGGGAACCTAGCCAAAAACATTCAGTACTTC.

A few counts support this clonotype. This chain connects TRBV5-1 to TRBJ2-3; D possibly corresponds to TRBD1 (5 bases). The CDR3 is made up of 16 amino acids. Germline V gene sequence: CDR1 SGHRS, CDR2 YFSETQ. With 0 bases removed from V and 2 bases from J, the gap between germline ends came to 13 bases. CDR3 residues: CASSLALNRITDTQYF. CDR3 nucleotides: TGCGCCAGCAGCTTGGCCTTGAACAGGATCACAGATACGCAGTATTTT.

In its sample, this clonotype was seen many times. The CDR3 loop reads CSVTTGANQPQHF. DNA of the CDR3: TGCAGTGTTACCACAGGGGCAAATCAGCCCCAGCATTTT. V and J are TRBV20-1 and TRBJ1-5; the match to TRBD1 covers 7 bases. V shed 7 bases, J shed 4 bases, and the junction held 7 bases outside the gene matches. There are 13 residues in the CDR3. Per germline, CDR1 DFQATT and CDR2 SNEGSKA (reference sequence).

The V gene is TRBV6-2 or TRBV6-3, the J gene TRBJ2-1; D gene ambiguous. CDR3 length: 14 residues. The germline CDR1 and CDR2 sequences are MNHEY and SVGEGT. V was cut by 5 bases and J by 8 bases, with 16 bases left in between. The CDR3 sequence: CASSDWVVVDEQFF. CDR3 bases: TGTGCCAGCAGTGACTGGGTAGTAGTCGATGAGCAGTTCTTC.

This clonotype was detected many times. V is TRBV12-3 or TRBV12-4 and J is TRBJ1-1; possible D gene TRBD1, 5 bases. Trimming took off 4 bases at V and 0 bases at J, with 12 bases between the two ends. CDR3 length: 15 amino acids. CDR3 amino acids: CASSWDVGMNTEAFF. The CDR3, as DNA: TGTGCCAGCAGTTGGGACGTCGGAATGAACACTGAAGCTTTCTTT.

Many counts were recorded for this clonotype. The CDR3 region is CASSPGTSGDEQYF. DNA of the CDR3: TGTGCCAGCAGTCCCGGGACTAGCGGCGACGAGCAGTACTTC. V and J are TRBV3-1 and TRBJ2-7, with 11 nucleotides matching TRBD2. Germline-derived CDR1 and CDR2 are LGHDT and YNNKEL (reference sequence). Trimming cost V 6 bases and J 5 bases; bases outside gene matches: 6. The CDR3 consists of 14 residues.

This clonotype occurred many times. The chain combines TRBV12-3 or TRBV12-4 with TRBJ1-2; D is uncertain. Trimming removed 5 bases from V and 4 bases from J, with 5 bases in between. The length of the CDR3 is 11 residues. In DNA, the CDR3 is TGTGCCAGCAGTAAAGGCTATGGCTACACCTTC. The encoded protein is CASSKGYGYTF.

This chain connects TRBV7-3 to TRBJ2-6; a weak D match, TRBD1 (5 bases). The germline CDR1 and CDR2 sequences are SGHTA and FQGTGA. CDR3 length: 15 residues. Trimming took 4 bases from V and 2 from J, leaving 9 bases between them. The CDR3 here is CASSSGFAGANVLTF. The CDR3 nucleotides are TGTGCCAGCAGCTCAGGGTTCGCTGGGGCCAACGTCCTGACTTTC.

This clonotype showed up many times. The gene calls are TRBV2 and TRBJ2-5; 7 nucleotides agree with TRBD1. This CDR3 has 13 residues. V lost 4 bases to trimming and J lost 1 base; unmatched junction nucleotides: 0. CDR1 SNHLY and CDR2 FYNNEI come from the germline V gene. CDR3 region: CASSGTGQETQYF. The CDR3 nucleotides read TGTGCCAGCAGTGGGACAGGCCAAGAGACCCAGTACTTC.